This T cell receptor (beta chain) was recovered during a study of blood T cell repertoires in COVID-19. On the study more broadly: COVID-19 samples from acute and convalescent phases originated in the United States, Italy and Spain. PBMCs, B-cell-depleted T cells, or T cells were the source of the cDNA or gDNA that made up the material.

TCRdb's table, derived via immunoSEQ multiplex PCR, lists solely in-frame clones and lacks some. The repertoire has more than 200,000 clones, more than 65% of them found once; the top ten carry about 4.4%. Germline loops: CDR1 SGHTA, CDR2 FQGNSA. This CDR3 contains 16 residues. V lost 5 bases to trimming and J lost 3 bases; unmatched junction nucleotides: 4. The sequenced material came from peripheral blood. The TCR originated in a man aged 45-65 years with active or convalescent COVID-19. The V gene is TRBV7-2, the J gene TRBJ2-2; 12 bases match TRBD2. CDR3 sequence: CASSLLAGGYTGELFF. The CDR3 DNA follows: TGTGCCAGCAGCCTACTAGCGGGGGGCTACACCGGGGAGCTGTTTTTT.